This T cell receptor (beta chain) was recorded in a study of T cells in Graves' hyperthyroidism and ophthalmopathy. Whole-study results and caveats: Separating ophthalmopathy from stable hyperthyroidism was achieved by a 13 V-J model. Within blood appeared most thyroid clonotypes that had expanded above 0.001.

CDR1 and CDR2 (germline): SGHAT, FQDESV (reference sequence). The germline V and J ends were trimmed by 3 bases and 5 bases, with 11 bases remaining between them. CDR3 length equals 14 residues. Worth noting for this clonotype: Its target is unknown.

The authors took PBMCs from about 9.5 ml fresh peripheral blood. Amplified TCR beta CDR3 regions derived from RNA transcripts. Carried out on the TCR CDR3, a first-round RT-PCR used the HTBI primer set. MiXCR was run by TCRdb on the multiplex PCR reads, yielding one entry per CDR3 protein. The sample lists approximately 520,000 distinct CDR3 sequences, around 21% seen once, with roughly 29% in the top ten. What was sequenced was blood. The source is a man in his late teens or twenties with Graves' hyperthyroidism. The chain recombines TRBV11-1 with TRBJ1-3, with D tentatively TRBD1 (5 bases). The DNA for the CDR3 is TGTGCCAGCAGCTTCGCCAGGGAAAGAAACACCATATATTTT. Its protein product is CASSFARERNTIYF.